Presented here are 32 T cell receptor beta chains from one specimen sequenced in a study of long-term antiretroviral therapy in people with HIV. It was version v3.0 of the immunoSEQ assay that was run at survey level. Measured with immunoSEQ multiplex PCR; TCRdb has only the in-frame clones, and not every one. There are 25,000 or so clones in the sample; about 86% occur only once, and 3.6% lies in the top ten. The specimen comprised unsorted PBMCs, sampled 1.9 years after starting antiretroviral therapy. The receptors shown here come from a woman aged 25 to 39 with HIV.

The genes are TRBV12-5 and TRBJ1-2; D gene unclear. The germline V gene has CDR1 LGHNT and CDR2 FRNRAP. Between the trimmed V and J ends, which lost 6 bases and 4 bases, there was a span of 12 bases. CDR3 size: 13 residues. The CDR3 DNA reads TGTGCTAGTGGCCCTGGGATGCTCTATGGCTACACCTTC. It codes for CASGPGMLYGYTF.

The chain couples TRBV11-3 to TRBJ1-3; 7 positions agree with TRBD1. With V trimmed by 4 bases and J by 5 bases, 11 bases remained unmatched. The germline V gene has CDR1 SGHNT and CDR2 YENEEA. The CDR3 has 16 amino acids. CDR3 loop: CASSWFEGQLRNTIYF. CDR3 in DNA: TGTGCCAGCAGCTGGTTTGAGGGACAGCTGAGAAACACCATATATTTT.

V and J are TRBV2 and TRBJ1-6; D is possibly TRBD1 (5 bases). In germline, CDR1 is SNHLY, CDR2 FYNNEI. The ends were cut back, 2 bases at V and 14 bases at J, with 19 bases in the middle. This CDR3 has 15 residues. The CDR3 region is CASSERLAGQGALHF. CDR3 in DNA: TGTGCCAGCAGTGAAAGGTTGGCGGGGCAGGGCGCCCTCCACTTT.

DNA of the CDR3: TGTGCCAGCAGCTTAGATCCCAGAAATGAAGCTTTCTTT. This translates into CASSLDPRNEAFF. The chain joins TRBV11-3 to TRBJ1-1; unclear D gene. Germline V gene sequence: CDR1 SGHNT, CDR2 YENEEA. The V end was cut by 0 bases, the J end by 7 bases, with 9 bases between. The CDR3 is 13 amino acids.

The chain links TRBV30 to TRBJ2-1, with 10 bases lining up with TRBD2. The J segment lost 3 bases and the V segment lost 3 bases, leaving 5 bases of the junction unmatched. This CDR3 contains 15 residues. From germline, CDR1 is GTSNPN and CDR2 SVGIG (reference sequence). CDR3 residues: CAWSDERGGYNEQFF. The CDR3 DNA reads TGTGCCTGGAGCGACGAGCGGGGGGGCTACAATGAGCAGTTCTTC.

There are a few counts of this clone. The chain recombines TRBV7-6 with TRBJ2-7, with 7 bases aligning to TRBD2. The CDR3 extends over 13 amino acids. V lost 1 base to trimming and J lost 5 bases; unmatched junction nucleotides: 2. The V gene's germline CDR1 is SGHVS and CDR2 FNYEAQ. Here the CDR3 reads CASSLGTRNEQYF. CDR3 DNA sequence: TGTGCCAGCAGCTTAGGGACTAGAAACGAGCAGTACTTC.

The gene calls are TRBV9 and TRBJ2-2; no clear D gene. With 0 bases removed from V and 2 bases from J, the gap between germline ends came to 5 bases. There are 14 residues in the CDR3. Germline V CDR1 and CDR2: SGDLS, YYNGEE. This chain's CDR3 is CASSVVTNTGELFF. The CDR3 DNA sequence: TGTGCCAGCAGCGTAGTAACCAACACCGGGGAGCTGTTTTTT.

V gene TRBV7-2 combines with J gene TRBJ2-5; 8 bases are shared with TRBD2. V gave up 5 bases and J gave up 1 base; unmatched junction bases: 3. Germline V gene data show CDR1 as SGHTA and CDR2 as FQGNSA. The CDR3 totals 14 residues. CDR3 amino acids: CASSPGGPQETQYF. The CDR3 region has the DNA TGTGCCAGCAGCCCGGGGGGGCCCCAAGAGACCCAGTACTTC.

The chain couples TRBV6-6 to TRBJ1-5; 7 bases line up with TRBD1. Germline V gives CDR1 MNHNY, CDR2 SVGAGI (reference sequence). This CDR3 spans 15 amino acids. V shed 2 bases, J shed 7 bases, and the junction held 8 bases outside the gene matches. In DNA form, the CDR3 reads TGTGCCAGCAGTTACGCTGCAGGGGGTCGACAGCCCCAGCATTTT. Translated, it gives CASSYAAGGRQPQHF.

In this sample, this clone turned up once. The V gene is TRBV5-1, the J gene TRBJ1-1, with no clear D. The V end was cut by 5 bases, the J end by 1 base, with 9 bases between. Germline V CDR1 and CDR2: SGHRS, YFSETQ. The CDR3 has 13 amino acids. CDR3 nucleotide sequence: TGCGCCAGCAGTTATTGGGGGAACACTGAAGCTTTCTTT. Translation: CASSYWGNTEAFF.

A single count supports this clone. The chain joins TRBV25-1 to TRBJ2-5; 8 nucleotides match TRBD2. CDR1 and CDR2 from the germline V gene are MGHDK and SYGVNS. The CDR3 consists of 17 residues. The V gene end was trimmed by 5 bases and the J gene end by 9 bases; junction bases not matched to a gene: 20. CDR3 DNA sequence: TGTGCCAGCAGTAACGAGCGGGGGTCCGCCGGGGTGATGGCCCAGTACTTC. Amino acids: CASSNERGSAGVMAQYF.

The V gene is TRBV6-4, the J gene TRBJ2-7; D gene uncertain. CDR3 length: 21 amino acids. Germline V gene sequence: CDR1 MRHNA, CDR2 SNTAGT. V was cut by 2 bases and J by 0 bases, with 29 bases left in between. CDR3 protein: CASSDLFPFSIRAKSSYEQYV. CDR3 in DNA: TGTGCCAGCAGTGACCTTTTCCCTTTTTCCATTCGAGCCAAGAGCTCCTACGAGCAGTACGTC.

The chain uses TRBV11-2 and TRBJ1-4; the match to TRBD1 covers 11 bases. V shed 0 bases, J shed 8 bases, and the junction held 8 bases outside the gene matches. The CDR3 is made up of 17 amino acids. The germline V gene encodes CDR1 SGHAT and CDR2 FQNNGV. The CDR3 is CASSLDGLGQGGEKLFF. In DNA, the CDR3 is TGTGCCAGCAGCTTAGATGGGCTGGGACAGGGGGGGGAAAAACTGTTTTTT.

The V call is TRBV2, the J call TRBJ2-7; TRBD2 is a possible D gene (6 bases). The CDR3 runs to 11 residues. Germline V gene sequence: CDR1 SNHLY, CDR2 FYNNEI. The CDR3 loop is CASSDRGGLVV. CDR3 bases: TGTGCCAGCAGTGACCGTGGAGGGCTGGTTGTC.

This chain joins TRBV4-1 and TRBJ2-7, with D possibly being TRBD1 (6 bases). Trimming took off 0 bases at V and 2 bases at J, with 11 bases between the two ends. The CDR3 contains 15 residues. The germline V gene has CDR1 MGHRA and CDR2 YSYEKL. CDR3 bases: TGCGCCAGCAGCCAAGACCAGGGGCGGGCCTACGAGCAGTACGTC. Protein: CASSQDQGRAYEQYV.

CDR3 amino acids: CASTLIRRQGINEQFF. Here the CDR3 DNA reads TGTGCCAGCACTCTAATCCGGCGACAGGGGATCAATGAGCAGTTCTTC. This chain joins TRBV7-2 and TRBJ2-1; 8 nucleotides match TRBD1. V was pared by 7 bases and J by 6 bases, with 14 bases of the junction left unmatched. CDR1 and CDR2 from the germline V gene are SGHTA and FQGNSA. The CDR3 is made up of 16 amino acids.

The chain links TRBV5-6 to TRBJ2-3, with 8 bases aligning to TRBD2. V trimming: 3 bases; J trimming: 4 bases; junction bases outside the gene matches: 7. Germline V CDR1 and CDR2: SGHDT, YYEEEE. CDR3 length: 15 amino acids. Written as DNA, the CDR3 is TGTGCCAGCAGCTCCAGGACTAGCTTTGCAGATACGCAGTATTTT. As protein: CASSSRTSFADTQYF.

V and J are TRBV7-9 and TRBJ2-5; TRBD1 aligns across 7 bases. Trimming at V came to 4 bases and at J to 3 bases, leaving 5 bases not matched to a gene. CDR3 length: 14 amino acids. Per the germline V gene, CDR1 is SEHNR and CDR2 is FQNEAQ (reference sequence). The CDR3, as DNA: TGTGCCAGCAGCTCCCGGGACAGCGAAGAGACCCAGTACTTC. Translation: CASSSRDSEETQYF.

The chain uses TRBV5-1 and TRBJ2-3, with 9 bases identical to TRBD1. The V gene's germline CDR1 is SGHRS and CDR2 YFSETQ. The CDR3 runs to 15 residues. V shed 0 bases, J shed 1 base, and the junction held 0 bases outside the gene matches. CDR3 in amino acids: CASSLGTGGTDTQYF. The CDR3 DNA reads as TGCGCCAGCAGCTTGGGGACAGGGGGCACAGATACGCAGTATTTT.

J is TRBJ2-4 and V is TRBV6-1; the D gene is possibly TRBD1 (5 bases). The ends were cut back, 1 base at V and 6 bases at J, with 13 bases in the middle. This CDR3 has 15 residues. The germline V gene has CDR1 MNHNS and CDR2 SASEGT. The CDR3 coding sequence is TGTGCCAGCAGTGAAGAAGGGGCGCGATTAAACATTCAGTACTTC. It specifies CASSEEGARLNIQYF.

The rearrangement uses TRBV4-1 and TRBJ2-1, with 12 bases matching TRBD1. This CDR3 is built from 20 residues. CDR1 MGHRA and CDR2 YSYEKL come from the germline V gene. V dropped 2 bases and J dropped 5; count of bases not matched to a gene: 16. CDR3 region: CASSQLPGQGARGLNNEQFF. DNA for the CDR3: TGCGCCAGCAGCCAACTTCCGGGACAGGGGGCGCGCGGTCTTAACAATGAGCAGTTCTTC.

This chain links TRBV18 with TRBJ1-2; D is perhaps TRBD1 (5 bases). The CDR3 sequence is 12 residues long. V shed 6 bases and J shed 9 bases, with 14 bases lying between them. Germline CDR1 reads KGHSH; CDR2 reads LQKENI. The CDR3 protein is CASSPGTLSYTF. The DNA for the CDR3 is TGTGCCAGCTCCCCCGGGACCTTGAGCTACACCTTC.

The rearrangement links TRBV7-8 to TRBJ2-7; 7 bases align to TRBD1. CDR1 and CDR2 (germline): SGHVS, FQNEAQ. Germline trimming cut 5 bases from V and 2 bases from J; bases unmatched to any gene: 6. This CDR3 is 14 amino acids long. In DNA, the CDR3 is TGTGCCAGCAGCCGACGGGACAGACCCTACGAGCAGTACGTC. Its translation: CASSRRDRPYEQYV.

This clone has just one count. V is TRBV5-1 and J is TRBJ2-7; 7 bases match TRBD1. Germline V gene data show CDR1 as SGHRS and CDR2 as YFSETQ. Trimming removed 4 bases from V and 2 bases from J; junction bases left unmatched: 3. This CDR3 region has 13 residues. The CDR3 DNA is TGCGCCAGCAGCCTCACAGGGGCCTACGAGCAGTACTTC. Its translation: CASSLTGAYEQYF. The full variable domain, with the rest looked up from reference TRBV5-1 and TRBJ2-7, is KAGVTQTPRYLIKTRGQQVTLSCSPISGHRSVSWYQQTPGQGLQFLFEYFSETQRNKGNFPGRFSGRQFSNSRSEMNVSTLELGDSALYLCASSLTGAYEQYFGPGTRLTVT.

CDR3 in amino acids: CAISDLPAYEQYF. The CDR3 coding sequence is TGTGCCATCAGTGATCTTCCGGCTTACGAGCAGTACTTC. The chain is built from TRBV10-3 and TRBJ2-7; D unresolved. Trimming shortened V by 3 bases and J by 4 bases, and 10 bases separated the two germline ends. Germline V gene data show CDR1 as ENHRY and CDR2 as SYGVKD. The CDR3 loop spans 13 amino acids.

The chain joins TRBV6-1 to TRBJ2-7, with 7 bases lining up with TRBD1. Germline CDR1 is MNHNS and CDR2 is SASEGT. The CDR3 contains 13 residues. The junction had 6 bases not matched to a gene; V was cut back by 5 bases and J by 5 bases. The CDR3 protein is CASSIDRANEQYF. The CDR3 DNA follows: TGTGCCAGCAGTATAGACAGGGCGAACGAGCAGTACTTC.

The chain couples TRBV27 to TRBJ1-1; 8 nucleotides line up with TRBD1. Trimming cost V 3 bases and J 1 base; bases outside gene matches: 1. The CDR3 runs to 14 residues. CDR1 is MNHEY, CDR2 SMNVEV, per germline (reference sequence). CDR3 nucleotide sequence: TGTGCCAGCAGTTTGGGACAGGAGAACACTGAAGCTTTCTTT. It is translated as CASSLGQENTEAFF.

DNA for the CDR3: TGTGCCAGCAGCCCGGGACGGTTCTACGAGCAGTACTTC. Translation gives CASSPGRFYEQYF. The V call is TRBV13, the J call TRBJ2-7; either TRBD1 or TRBD2 may fit D (5 bases each). The CDR3 spans 13 residues. Trimming took off 5 bases at V and 3 bases at J, with 11 bases between the two ends. CDR1 PRHDT and CDR2 FYEKMQ come from the germline V gene (reference sequence).

The V call is TRBV13, the J call TRBJ2-3; D perhaps matches TRBD2 (7 bases). Looked up from germline, CDR1 is PRHDT and CDR2 is FYEKMQ (reference sequence). Trimming removed 2 bases at V and 7 bases at J, with 25 bases between. This CDR3 spans 18 amino acids. The CDR3 nucleotides read TGTGCCAGCAGCTTAATGGAGGGGGGGGGACCCACTCCGAATACGCAGTATTTT. It yields the protein CASSLMEGGGPTPNTQYF.

This clone has more than one count but fewer than ten. This chain joins TRBV7-9 and TRBJ1-2, with D perhaps TRBD1 (6 bases). The CDR3 consists of 15 residues. Trimming left V 5 bases short and J 4 bases short, with 17 bases between. Per the germline V gene, CDR1 is SEHNR and CDR2 is FQNEAQ (reference sequence). The CDR3 nucleotides are TGTGCCAGCAGCCTTCAAATAACAGGGCCCTATGGCTACACCTTC. Translated: CASSLQITGPYGYTF.

The rearrangement joins TRBV29-1 to TRBJ1-2; D ambiguous. This CDR3 is built from 12 residues. Trimming shortened V by 2 bases and J by 4 bases, and 8 bases separated the two germline ends. Germline-derived CDR1 and CDR2 are SQVTM and ANQGSEA. The CDR3 reads CSVERDFYGYTF. The DNA of the CDR3 is TGCAGCGTTGAAAGGGATTTCTATGGCTACACCTTC.

The chain has TRBV11-1 and TRBJ2-2; 8 bases map to TRBD1. The CDR3 spans 15 residues. Unmatched junction bases numbered 10, after V lost 5 bases and J lost 8 bases. Per the germline V gene, CDR1 is SGHAT and CDR2 is FQDESV (reference sequence). The CDR3 protein is CASSPDRDGLGELFF. DNA for the CDR3: TGTGCCAGCAGCCCGGACAGGGACGGTTTAGGGGAGCTGTTTTTT.